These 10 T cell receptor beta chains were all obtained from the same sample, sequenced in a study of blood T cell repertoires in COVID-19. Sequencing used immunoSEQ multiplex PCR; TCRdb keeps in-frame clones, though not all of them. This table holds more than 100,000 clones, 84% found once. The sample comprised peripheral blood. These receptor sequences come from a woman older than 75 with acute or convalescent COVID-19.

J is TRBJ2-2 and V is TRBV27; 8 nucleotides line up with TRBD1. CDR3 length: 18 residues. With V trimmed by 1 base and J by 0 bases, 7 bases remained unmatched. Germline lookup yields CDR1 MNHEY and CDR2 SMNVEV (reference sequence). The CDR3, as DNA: TGTGCCAGCAGTTTATACCCTCCGGACAGGGCGAACACCGGGGAGCTGTTTTTT. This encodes CASSLYPPDRANTGELFF.

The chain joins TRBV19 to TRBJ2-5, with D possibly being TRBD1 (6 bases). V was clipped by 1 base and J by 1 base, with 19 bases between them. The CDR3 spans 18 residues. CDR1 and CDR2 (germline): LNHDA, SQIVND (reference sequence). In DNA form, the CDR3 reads TGTGCCAGTAGTATAGGCAGCGGACAGACAAAACTCCAAGAGACCCAGTACTTC. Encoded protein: CASSIGSGQTKLQETQYF.

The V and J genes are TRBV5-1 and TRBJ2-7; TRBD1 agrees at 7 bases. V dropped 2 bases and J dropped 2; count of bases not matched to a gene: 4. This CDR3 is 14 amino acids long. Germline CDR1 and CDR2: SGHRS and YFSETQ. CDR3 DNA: TGCGCCAGCAGCTTAAATACAGGGGCCTACGAGCAGTACTTC. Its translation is CASSLNTGAYEQYF.

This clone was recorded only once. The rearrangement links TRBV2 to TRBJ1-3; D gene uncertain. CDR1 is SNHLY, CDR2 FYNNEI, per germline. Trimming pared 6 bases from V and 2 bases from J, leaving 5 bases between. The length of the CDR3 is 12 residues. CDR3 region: CASSETGNTIYF. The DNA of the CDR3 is TGTGCCAGCAGCGAGACTGGAAACACCATATATTTT.

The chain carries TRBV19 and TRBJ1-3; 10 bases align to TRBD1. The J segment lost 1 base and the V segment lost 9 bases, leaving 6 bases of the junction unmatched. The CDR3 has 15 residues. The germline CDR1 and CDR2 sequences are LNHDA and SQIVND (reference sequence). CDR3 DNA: TGTGCCAGCCGGGACAGGGGCCATTCTGGAAACACCATATATTTT. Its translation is CASRDRGHSGNTIYF.

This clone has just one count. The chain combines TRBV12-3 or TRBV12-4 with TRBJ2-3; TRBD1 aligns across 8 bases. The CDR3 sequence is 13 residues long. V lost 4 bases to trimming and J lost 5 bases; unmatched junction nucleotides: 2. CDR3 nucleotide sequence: TGTGCCAGCAGTTACAGGGGGAGAGATACGCAGTATTTT. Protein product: CASSYRGRDTQYF.

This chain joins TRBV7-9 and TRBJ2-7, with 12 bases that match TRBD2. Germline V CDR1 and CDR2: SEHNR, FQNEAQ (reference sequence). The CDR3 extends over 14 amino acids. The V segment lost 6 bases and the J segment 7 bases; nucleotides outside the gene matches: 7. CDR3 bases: TGTGCCAGCAGTCGACTAGCGGGAGCGGGGGAGCAGTACTTC. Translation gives CASSRLAGAGEQYF.

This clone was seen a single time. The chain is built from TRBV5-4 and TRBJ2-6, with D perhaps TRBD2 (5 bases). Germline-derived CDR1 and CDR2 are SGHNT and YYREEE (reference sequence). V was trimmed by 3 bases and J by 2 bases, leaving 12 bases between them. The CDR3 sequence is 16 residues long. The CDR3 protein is CASSSAPGAGANVLTF. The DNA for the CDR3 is TGTGCCAGCAGCTCGGCCCCCGGGGCTGGGGCCAACGTCCTGACTTTC.

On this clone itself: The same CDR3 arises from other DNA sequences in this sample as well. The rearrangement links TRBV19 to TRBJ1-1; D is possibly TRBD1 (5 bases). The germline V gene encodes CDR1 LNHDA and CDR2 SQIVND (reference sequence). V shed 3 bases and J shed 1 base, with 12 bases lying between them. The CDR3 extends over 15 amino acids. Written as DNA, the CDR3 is TGTGCCAGTAGTATCTCTCCAACAGGGAACACTGAAGCTTTCTTT. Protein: CASSISPTGNTEAFF. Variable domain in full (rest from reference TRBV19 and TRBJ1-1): DGGITQSPKYLFRKEGQNVTLSCEQNLNHDAMYWYRQDPGQGLRLIYYSQIVNDFQKGDIAEGYSVSREKKESFPLTVTSAQKNPTAFYLCASSISPTGNTEAFFGQGTRLTVV.

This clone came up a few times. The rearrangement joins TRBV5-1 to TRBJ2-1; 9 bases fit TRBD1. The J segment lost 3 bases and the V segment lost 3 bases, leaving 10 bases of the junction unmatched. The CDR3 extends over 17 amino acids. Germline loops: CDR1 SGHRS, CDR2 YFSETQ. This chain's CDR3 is CASSSSPGQGGYNEQFF. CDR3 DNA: TGCGCCAGCAGCTCATCACCGGGACAGGGAGGCTACAATGAGCAGTTCTTC. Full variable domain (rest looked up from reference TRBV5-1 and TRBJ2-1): KAGVTQTPRYLIKTRGQQVTLSCSPISGHRSVSWYQQTPGQGLQFLFEYFSETQRNKGNFPGRFSGRQFSNSRSEMNVSTLELGDSALYLCASSSSPGQGGYNEQFFGPGTRLTVL.